Below, 3 T cell receptor beta chains from the same sample are listed, as sequenced in a study of shared clonotypes between healthy human individuals. Only in-frame clones appear in the TCRdb table, and some are missing; sequencing was by immunoSEQ multiplex PCR. The repertoire holds fewer than 650,000 clones, with around 78% as singletons. The sample consisted of PBMCs. Receptor source: a woman aged 35 to 49 in good health. Some clones in this sample may be carry-over from other donors' samples.

The V and J genes are TRBV6-4 and TRBJ2-7, with D perhaps TRBD2 (5 bases). Per the germline V gene, CDR1 is MRHNA and CDR2 is SNTAGT. Between the trimmed V and J ends, which lost 6 bases and 6 bases, there was a span of 9 bases. The CDR3 has 11 amino acids. The CDR3 is CASRAESEQYF. The DNA for the CDR3 is TGTGCCAGCAGAGCGGAGAGCGAGCAGTACTTC.

This chain joins TRBV27 and TRBJ2-1; no clear D gene. Trimming stripped 5 bases from V and 3 bases from J, with 11 bases between. Germline V gene data show CDR1 as MNHEY and CDR2 as SMNVEV (reference sequence). The length of the CDR3 is 14 residues. CDR3 sequence (DNA): TGTGCCAGCAGTCGTAGAGGCTACTACAATGAGCAGTTCTTC. It codes for CASSRRGYYNEQFF.

The chain recombines TRBV10-2 with TRBJ1-1; D unresolved. Germline loops: CDR1 WSHSY, CDR2 SAAADI. The V end lost 6 bases, the J end lost 3 bases, and 5 bases lay between the germline ends. The CDR3 runs 11 residues. The CDR3 bases are TGCGCCAGCAGGTCGGACACTGAAGCTTTCTTT. Amino acid sequence: CASRSDTEAFF.